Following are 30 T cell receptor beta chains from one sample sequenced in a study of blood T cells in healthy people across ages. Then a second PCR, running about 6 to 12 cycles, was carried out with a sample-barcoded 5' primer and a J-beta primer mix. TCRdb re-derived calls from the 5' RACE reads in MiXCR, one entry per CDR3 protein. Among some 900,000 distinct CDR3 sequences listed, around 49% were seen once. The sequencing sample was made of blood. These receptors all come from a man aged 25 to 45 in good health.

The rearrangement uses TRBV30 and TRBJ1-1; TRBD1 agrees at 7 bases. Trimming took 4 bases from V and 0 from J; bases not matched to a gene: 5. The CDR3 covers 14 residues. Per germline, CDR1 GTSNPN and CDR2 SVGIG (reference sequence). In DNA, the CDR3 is TGTGCCTGGACAGGGGGTCATATGAACACTGAAGCTTTCTTT. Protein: CAWTGGHMNTEAFF.

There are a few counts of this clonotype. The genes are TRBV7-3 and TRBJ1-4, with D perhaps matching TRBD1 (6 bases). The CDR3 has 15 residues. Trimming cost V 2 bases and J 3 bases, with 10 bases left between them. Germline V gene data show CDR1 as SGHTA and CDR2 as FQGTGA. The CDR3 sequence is CASSLGGGPNEKLFF. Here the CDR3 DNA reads TGTGCCAGCAGCTTAGGGGGCGGGCCTAATGAAAAACTGTTTTTT.

CDR3 nucleotide sequence: TGTGCCAGCAGCCCCGACTCGGGAAAATACGAGCAGTACTTC. It encodes CASSPDSGKYEQYF. V and J are TRBV9 and TRBJ2-7; possible D gene TRBD2, 5 bases. Germline loops: CDR1 SGDLS, CDR2 YYNGEE. The V end lost 4 bases, the J end lost 4 bases, and 15 bases lay between the germline ends. The CDR3 spans 14 residues.

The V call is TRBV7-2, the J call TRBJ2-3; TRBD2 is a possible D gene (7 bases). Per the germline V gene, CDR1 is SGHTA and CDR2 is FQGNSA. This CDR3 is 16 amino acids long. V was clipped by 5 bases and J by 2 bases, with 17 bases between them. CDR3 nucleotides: TGTGCCAGCAGCCTCCGGACGGGGGGCCTCACAGATACGCAGTATTTT. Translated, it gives CASSLRTGGLTDTQYF.

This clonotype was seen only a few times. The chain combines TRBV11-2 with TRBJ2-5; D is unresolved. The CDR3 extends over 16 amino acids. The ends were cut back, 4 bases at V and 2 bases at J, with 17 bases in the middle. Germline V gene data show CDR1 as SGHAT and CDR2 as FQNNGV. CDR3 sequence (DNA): TGTGCCAGCAGCTGGAGTCCGGGTCCCAGGCAAGAGACCCAGTACTTC. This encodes CASSWSPGPRQETQYF.

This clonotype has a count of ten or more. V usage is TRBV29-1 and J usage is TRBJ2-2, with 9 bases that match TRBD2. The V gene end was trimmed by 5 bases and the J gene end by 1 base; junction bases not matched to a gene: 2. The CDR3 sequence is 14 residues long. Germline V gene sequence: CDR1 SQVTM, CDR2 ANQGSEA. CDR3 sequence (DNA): TGCAGCGTTCAAGCGGGGGGGAACACCGGGGAGCTGTTTTTT. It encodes CSVQAGGNTGELFF.

CDR3 in amino acids: CASHSEGFPGEQYF. In DNA form, the CDR3 reads TGTGCCAGCCATTCAGAGGGGTTCCCCGGCGAGCAGTACTTC. The chain recombines TRBV6-5 with TRBJ2-7; D tentatively reads TRBD1 or TRBD2 (5 bases each). The CDR3 spans 14 residues. Trimming pared 8 bases from V and 6 bases from J, leaving 20 bases between. Germline CDR1 and CDR2: MNHEY and SVGAGI.

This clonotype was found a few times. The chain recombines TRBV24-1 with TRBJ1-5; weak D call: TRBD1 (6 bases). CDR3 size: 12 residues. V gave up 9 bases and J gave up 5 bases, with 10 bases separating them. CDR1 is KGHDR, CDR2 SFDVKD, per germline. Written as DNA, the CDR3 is TGTGCCACCCGCGGGGGGCATCAGCCCCAGCATTTT. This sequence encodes CATRGGHQPQHF.

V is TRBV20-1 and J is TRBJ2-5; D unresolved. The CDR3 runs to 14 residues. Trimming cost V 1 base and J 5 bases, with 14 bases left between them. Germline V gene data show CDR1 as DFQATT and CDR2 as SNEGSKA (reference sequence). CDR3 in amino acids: CSARVGPSRETQYF. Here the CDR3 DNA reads TGCAGTGCTAGAGTGGGCCCCTCGCGGGAGACCCAGTACTTC.

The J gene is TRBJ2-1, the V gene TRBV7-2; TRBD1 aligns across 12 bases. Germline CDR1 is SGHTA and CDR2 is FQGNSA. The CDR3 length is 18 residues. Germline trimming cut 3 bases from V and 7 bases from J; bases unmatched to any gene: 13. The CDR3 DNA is TGTGCCAGCAGCTTCACTCCGACCGGGACAGGGGGCCGGAATGAGCAGTTCTTC. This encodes CASSFTPTGTGGRNEQFF.

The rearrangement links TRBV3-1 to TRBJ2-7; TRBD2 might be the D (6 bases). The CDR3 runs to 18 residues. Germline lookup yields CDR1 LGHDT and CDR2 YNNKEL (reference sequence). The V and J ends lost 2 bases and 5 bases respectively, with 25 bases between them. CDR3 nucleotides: TGTGCCAGCAGCCAAACTGGGCAGGGCTGGGGACTTCGGGACGAGCAGTACTTC. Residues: CASSQTGQGWGLRDEQYF.

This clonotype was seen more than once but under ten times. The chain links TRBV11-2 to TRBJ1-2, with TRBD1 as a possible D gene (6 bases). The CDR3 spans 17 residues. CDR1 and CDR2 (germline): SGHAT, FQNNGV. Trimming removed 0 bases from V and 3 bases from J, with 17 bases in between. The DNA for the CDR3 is TGTGCCAGCAGCTTAGAATCGGGGGGGGCCAACCACTATGGCTACACCTTC. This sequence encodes CASSLESGGANHYGYTF.

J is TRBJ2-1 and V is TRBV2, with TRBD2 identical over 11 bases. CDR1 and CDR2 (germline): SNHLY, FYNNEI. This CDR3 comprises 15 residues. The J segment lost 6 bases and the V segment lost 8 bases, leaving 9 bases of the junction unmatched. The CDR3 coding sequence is TGTGCCAGCGGACAAATAGCGGGGGGGGTCAATGAGCAGTTCTTC. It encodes CASGQIAGGVNEQFF.

The CDR3 reads CSACDRVNSPLHF. In DNA form, the CDR3 reads TGCAGTGCTTGCGACAGAGTAAATTCACCCCTCCACTTT. This sequence joins TRBV20-1 and TRBJ1-6, with D perhaps TRBD1 (5 bases). V dropped 5 bases and J dropped 7 bases, with 12 bases sitting between them. Germline values: CDR1 DFQATT, CDR2 SNEGSKA (reference sequence). The CDR3 runs 13 residues.

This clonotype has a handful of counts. The CDR3 DNA reads TGTGCCAGCAGCCAGGACGTGTTTAGTGAAAAACTGTTTTTT. The encoded protein is CASSQDVFSEKLFF. V is TRBV3-1 and J is TRBJ1-4, with no clear D. The germline gives CDR1 LGHDT, CDR2 YNNKEL (reference sequence). Between the trimmed V and J ends, which lost 3 bases and 7 bases, there was a span of 12 bases. This CDR3 has 14 residues.

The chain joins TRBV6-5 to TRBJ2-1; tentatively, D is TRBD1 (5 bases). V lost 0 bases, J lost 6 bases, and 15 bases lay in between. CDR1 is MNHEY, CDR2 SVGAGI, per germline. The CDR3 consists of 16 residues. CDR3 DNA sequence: TGTGCCAGCAGTTACTCTGAGACTGACAGCTTCAATGAGCAGTTCTTC. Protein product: CASSYSETDSFNEQFF.

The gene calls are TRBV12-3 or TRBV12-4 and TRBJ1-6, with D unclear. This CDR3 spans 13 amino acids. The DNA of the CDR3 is TGTACCGGCCGGAGCTCCTATAATTCACCCCTCCACTTT. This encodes CTGRSSYNSPLHF.

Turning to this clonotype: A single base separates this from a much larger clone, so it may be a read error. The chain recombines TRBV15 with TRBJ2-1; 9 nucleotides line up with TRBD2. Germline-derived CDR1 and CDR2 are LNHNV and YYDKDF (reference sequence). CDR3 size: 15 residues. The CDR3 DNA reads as TGTGCCACCAGCAGAGACCCTAGCGGGGCCAATGATCAGTTCTTC. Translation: CATSRDPSGANDQFF.

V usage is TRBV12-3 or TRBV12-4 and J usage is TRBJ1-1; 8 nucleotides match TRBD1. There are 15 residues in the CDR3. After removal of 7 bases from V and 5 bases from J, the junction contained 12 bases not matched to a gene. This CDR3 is CASILRTGRRTEAFF. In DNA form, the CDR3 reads TGTGCCAGCATACTCCGGACAGGGAGGCGAACTGAAGCTTTCTTT.

The DNA for the CDR3 is TGTGCCAGCAGCTTATTTAGGGACTACGAGCAGTACTTC. It encodes CASSLFRDYEQYF. V and J are TRBV11-1 and TRBJ2-7, with unresolved D. Germline lookup yields CDR1 SGHAT and CDR2 FQDESV (reference sequence). This CDR3 region has 13 residues. Trimming stripped 2 bases from V and 3 bases from J, with 8 bases between.

In DNA form, the CDR3 reads TGTGCCAGCAGTTATATAACTAGCGGGGGAGAGACCCAGTACTTC. This codes for CASSYITSGGETQYF. The chain uses TRBV6-5 and TRBJ2-5; TRBD2 matches at 11 bases. Trimming cost V 3 bases and J 4 bases; bases outside gene matches: 4. This CDR3 contains 15 residues. Germline-derived CDR1 and CDR2 are MNHEY and SVGAGI.

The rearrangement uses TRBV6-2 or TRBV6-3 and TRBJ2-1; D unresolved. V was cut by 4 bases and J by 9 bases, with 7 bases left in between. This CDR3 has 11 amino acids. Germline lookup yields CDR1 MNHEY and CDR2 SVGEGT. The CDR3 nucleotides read TGTGCCAGCAGTTCGTCGGCTGAGCAGTTCTTC. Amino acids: CASSSSAEQFF.

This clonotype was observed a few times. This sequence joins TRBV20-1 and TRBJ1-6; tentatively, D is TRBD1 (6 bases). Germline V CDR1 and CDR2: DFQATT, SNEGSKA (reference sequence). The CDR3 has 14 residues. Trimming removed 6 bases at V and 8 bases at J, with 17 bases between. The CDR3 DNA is TGCAGTGCCGCCGGAGACAGGAGAGATTCACCCCTCCACTTT. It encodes CSAAGDRRDSPLHF.

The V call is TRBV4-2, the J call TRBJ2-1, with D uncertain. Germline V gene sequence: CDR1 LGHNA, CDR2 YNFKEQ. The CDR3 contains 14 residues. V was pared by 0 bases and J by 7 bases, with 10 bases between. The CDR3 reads CASSQEPGGNEQFF. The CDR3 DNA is TGTGCCAGCAGCCAAGAACCGGGTGGTAATGAGCAGTTCTTC.

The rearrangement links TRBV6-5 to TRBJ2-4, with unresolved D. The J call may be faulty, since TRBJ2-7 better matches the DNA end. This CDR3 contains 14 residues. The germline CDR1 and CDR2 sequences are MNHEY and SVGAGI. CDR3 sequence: CASTPSLNPYEQYF. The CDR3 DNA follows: TGTGCCAGCACTCCCAGTCTAAACCCCTACGAGCAGTACTTC.

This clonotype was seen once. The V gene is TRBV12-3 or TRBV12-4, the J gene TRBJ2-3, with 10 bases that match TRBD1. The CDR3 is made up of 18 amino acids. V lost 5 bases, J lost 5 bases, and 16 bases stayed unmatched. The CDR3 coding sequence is TGTGCCAGCAGTACCCTGTCCTTGGACAGGGGGGAGGGAGATACGCAGTATTTT. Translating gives CASSTLSLDRGEGDTQYF.

The CDR3 is CSSNANTGELFF. The CDR3 DNA follows: TGCAGTTCCAACGCGAACACCGGGGAGCTGTTTTTT. The chain carries TRBV20-1 and TRBJ2-2; the D is unclear. CDR1 is DFQATT and CDR2 is SNEGSKA in the germline V gene (reference sequence). The CDR3 length is 12 residues. V lost 8 bases, J lost 0 bases, and 7 bases lay in between.

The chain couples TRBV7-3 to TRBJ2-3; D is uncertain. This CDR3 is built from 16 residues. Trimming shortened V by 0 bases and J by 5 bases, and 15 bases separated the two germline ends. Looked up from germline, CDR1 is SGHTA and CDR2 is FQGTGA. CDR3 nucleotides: TGTGCCAGCAGCTTAACTAGCCCGGGCAGAAAAGATACGCAGTATTTT. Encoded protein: CASSLTSPGRKDTQYF.

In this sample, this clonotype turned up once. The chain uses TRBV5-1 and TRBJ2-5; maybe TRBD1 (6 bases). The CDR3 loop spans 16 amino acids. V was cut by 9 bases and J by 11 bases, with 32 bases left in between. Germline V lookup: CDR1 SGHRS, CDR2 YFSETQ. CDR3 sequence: CANRVGEMIATAQQYF. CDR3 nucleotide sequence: TGCGCCAACAGGGTCGGCGAGATGATAGCCACAGCCCAGCAGTACTTC. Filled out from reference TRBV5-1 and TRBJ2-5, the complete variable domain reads KAGVTQTPRYLIKTRGQQVTLSCSPISGHRSVSWYQQTPGQGLQFLFEYFSETQRNKGNFPGRFSGRQFSNSRSEMNVSTLELGDSALYLCANRVGEMIATAQQYFGPGTRLLVL.

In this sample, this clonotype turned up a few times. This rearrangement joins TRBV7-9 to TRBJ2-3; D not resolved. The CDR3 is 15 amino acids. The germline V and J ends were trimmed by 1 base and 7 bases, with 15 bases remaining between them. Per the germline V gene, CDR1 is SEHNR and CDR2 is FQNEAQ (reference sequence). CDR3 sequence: CASSLGHGVMNTQYF. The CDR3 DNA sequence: TGTGCCAGCAGCTTAGGGCACGGCGTGATGAATACGCAGTATTTT.